This T cell receptor (beta chain) was found in a study of OX40 agonist ivuxolimab in advanced cancers. The wider study: Partial responses were achieved by three patients: one hepatocellular carcinoma, two cutaneous melanoma.

Notes on this clone: Its antigen is as yet unknown.

This CDR3 has 16 residues. The V and J ends lost 2 bases and 3 bases respectively, with 16 bases between them. CDR1 and CDR2 (germline): MNHNS, SASEGT. Study results and limitations: Part of the nonresponder group also had normalized T-cell clonal expansion that was low.

Sequenced by immunoSEQ multiplex PCR; TCRdb stores in-frame clones only, minus some. The data contain approximately 80,000 clones, roughly 90% of them singletons. The sequence came from an adult with an advanced solid tumor such as melanoma, head and neck, liver or kidney cancer. The specimen comprised CD4+ or CD8+ T cells sorted from blood, sampled in a trial of the OX40 agonist ivuxolimab. The chain is built from TRBV6-1 and TRBJ1-2; D unclear. CDR3 sequence reads: CASSEMNQRPDYGYTF. The DNA of the CDR3 is TGTGCCAGCAGTGAAATGAACCAGAGACCTGACTATGGCTACACCTTC.